These 22 T cell receptor beta chains originate from one sample sequenced in a study of OX40 agonist ivuxolimab in advanced cancers. Assay: immunoSEQ multiplex PCR; the TCRdb copy retains only in-frame clones and omits some. Of over 55,000 clones listed, about 81% were seen once; the top ten hold less than 5.5%. Sample: CD4+ or CD8+ T cells sorted from blood, taken in a trial of the OX40 agonist ivuxolimab. These receptors were obtained from an adult with an advanced solid tumor such as melanoma, head and neck, liver or kidney cancer.

The J gene is TRBJ2-6, the V gene TRBV7-3; 11 bases line up with TRBD1. V lost 6 bases, J lost 3 bases, and 7 bases stayed unmatched. This CDR3 contains 17 residues. Germline CDR1 SGHTA, CDR2 FQGTGA. The CDR3 protein is CASSPDRGRYGANVLTF. The CDR3 DNA is TGTGCCAGCAGTCCGGACAGGGGGCGTTATGGGGCCAACGTCCTGACTTTC.

The chain couples TRBV10-3 to TRBJ1-2; 12 bases fit TRBD1. The germline V gene has CDR1 ENHRY and CDR2 SYGVKD. Unmatched junction bases numbered 11, after V lost 11 bases and J lost 7 bases. CDR3 length equals 14 residues. CDR3: CASQSGQGARGYTF. The CDR3 DNA sequence: TGTGCCTCTCAGTCGGGACAGGGGGCCCGTGGCTACACCTTC.

The chain is built from TRBV7-9 and TRBJ2-7; 10 bases line up with TRBD2. J gave up 4 bases and V 3 bases, and 0 bases lay outside the gene matches. This CDR3 is 13 amino acids long. The germline gives CDR1 SEHNR, CDR2 FQNEAQ (reference sequence). The CDR3: CASSLGLAYEQYF. CDR3 nucleotide sequence: TGTGCCAGCAGCTTGGGACTAGCGTACGAGCAGTACTTC.

The chain carries TRBV19 and TRBJ1-2; 8 bases are shared with TRBD1. Germline V gene data show CDR1 as LNHDA and CDR2 as SQIVND (reference sequence). V trimming: 0 bases; J trimming: 8 bases; junction bases outside the gene matches: 8. The CDR3 sequence is 15 residues long. CDR3 in DNA: TGTGCCAGTAGTATAGACTCCCGGACAGGGCACGGCTACACCTTC. Its translation is CASSIDSRTGHGYTF.

V usage is TRBV5-1 and J usage is TRBJ2-5, with 7 positions matching TRBD2. The germline CDR1 and CDR2 sequences are SGHRS and YFSETQ. Trimming took 1 base from V and 2 from J; bases not matched to a gene: 2. The CDR3 spans 14 residues. This CDR3 reads CASSLISGQETQYF. The CDR3 region has the DNA TGCGCCAGCAGCTTGATTAGCGGGCAAGAGACCCAGTACTTC.

The chain combines TRBV5-1 with TRBJ2-1; D is unclear. The germline V gene encodes CDR1 SGHRS and CDR2 YFSETQ. There are 13 residues in the CDR3. V was shortened by 7 bases and J by 10 bases, with 18 bases between the two germline ends. The CDR3 DNA follows: TGCGCCAGCGGACCGGTAGGGTCTCAGGAGCAGTTCTTC. Its translation: CASGPVGSQEQFF.

The chain uses TRBV7-3 and TRBJ1-4; D gene uncertain. Per germline, CDR1 SGHTA and CDR2 FQGTGA. V was cut by 6 bases and J by 0 bases, with 11 bases left in between. CDR3 length: 15 amino acids. The CDR3, as DNA: TGTGCCAGCAGTTTACGGGGAGCAACTAATGAAAAACTGTTTTTT. It is translated as CASSLRGATNEKLFF.

The rearrangement links TRBV19 to TRBJ1-1, with D perhaps TRBD1 (6 bases). This CDR3 contains 15 residues. Germline CDR1 is LNHDA and CDR2 is SQIVND (reference sequence). V was cut by 7 bases and J by 2 bases, with 17 bases left in between. CDR3 bases: TGTGCCAGTACCCCTCAGGGGCGCGGAAACACTGAAGCTTTCTTT. It codes for CASTPQGRGNTEAFF.

The chain is built from TRBV4-1 and TRBJ2-1, with a possible D match to TRBD2 (5 bases). Trimming cost V 0 bases and J 7 bases, with 16 bases left between them. Germline assignment: CDR1 MGHRA and CDR2 YSYEKL. This CDR3 spans 16 amino acids. CDR3 in DNA: TGCGCCAGCAGCCAAGACGGGCGGGCCGTTTGGAATGAGCAGTTCTTC. Translation gives CASSQDGRAVWNEQFF.

The chain has TRBV11-3 and TRBJ2-3; the match to TRBD1 covers 12 bases. Unmatched junction bases numbered 4, after V lost 0 bases and J lost 6 bases. This CDR3 region has 16 residues. Germline V gene sequence: CDR1 SGHNT, CDR2 YENEEA. The CDR3, as DNA: TGTGCCAGCAGCTTAGAAGGGACAGGGGGCTGGGATACGCAGTATTTT. This encodes CASSLEGTGGWDTQYF.

V gene TRBV5-4 combines with J gene TRBJ2-3; the D gene could be TRBD1 or TRBD2 (5 bases each). Germline CDR1 and CDR2: SGHNT and YYREEE (reference sequence). The germline V and J ends were trimmed by 5 bases and 1 base, with 14 bases remaining between them. This CDR3 region has 15 residues. CDR3 nucleotides: TGTGCCAGCAGGCGTGGGGGTGGCGGCACAGATACGCAGTATTTT. This gives the protein CASRRGGGGTDTQYF.

This sequence joins TRBV5-6 and TRBJ1-1; no definite D call. The CDR3 is made up of 12 amino acids. V shed 2 bases and J shed 1 base, with 3 bases lying between them. Germline V gene data show CDR1 as SGHDT and CDR2 as YYEEEE. The CDR3 sequence is CASSFKNTEAFF. DNA of the CDR3: TGTGCCAGCAGCTTCAAGAACACTGAAGCTTTCTTT.

This clone was counted between two and nine times. This chain connects TRBV6-4 to TRBJ2-3; 8 bases fit TRBD2. V shed 4 bases, J shed 0 bases, and the junction held 0 bases outside the gene matches. The germline gives CDR1 MRHNA, CDR2 SNTAGT. The CDR3 covers 14 residues. CDR3 DNA sequence: TGTGCCAGCAGTGCTAGCGGGAGCACAGATACGCAGTATTTT. This encodes CASSASGSTDTQYF.

In DNA form, the CDR3 reads TGTGCCAGCAGCGCCCCCCTGTTACCCCAGTACTTC. Protein product: CASSAPLLPQYF. The rearrangement joins TRBV5-4 to TRBJ2-5; D call uncertain. The germline V and J ends were trimmed by 4 bases and 9 bases, with 13 bases remaining between them. The CDR3 contains 12 residues. Germline V lookup: CDR1 SGHNT, CDR2 YYREEE (reference sequence). Based on the CDR3 plus reference TRBV5-4 and TRBJ2-5, the full variable domain is ETGVTQSPTHLIKTRGQQVTLRCSSQSGHNTVSWYQQALGQGPQFIFQYYREEENGRGNFPPRFSGLQFPNYSSELNVNALELDDSALYLCASSAPLLPQYFGPGTRLLVL.

The CDR3 DNA reads TGTGCCTGGAACCGGGACAGGGTCTCTGGGGCCAACGTCCTGACTTTC. Encoded protein: CAWNRDRVSGANVLTF. This sequence joins TRBV30 and TRBJ2-6, with 9 bases lining up with TRBD1. The V gene's germline CDR1 is GTSNPN and CDR2 SVGIG (reference sequence). The CDR3 is made up of 16 amino acids. The J segment lost 0 bases and the V segment lost 4 bases, leaving 4 bases of the junction unmatched.

The rearrangement links TRBV2 to TRBJ1-1; unclear D gene. The CDR3 length is 13 residues. Germline CDR1 is SNHLY and CDR2 is FYNNEI. V lost 6 bases and J lost 4, with 12 bases in between. Here the CDR3 reads CASSGTIPTEAFF. In DNA, the CDR3 is TGTGCCAGCAGCGGAACGATACCCACTGAAGCTTTCTTT.

The V gene is TRBV7-2, the J gene TRBJ2-7; 7 bases line up with TRBD2. This CDR3 comprises 15 residues. CDR1 and CDR2 (germline): SGHTA, FQGNSA. The V gene end was trimmed by 1 base and the J gene end by 3 bases; junction bases not matched to a gene: 6. Here the CDR3 reads CASSLEGGRIYEQYF. In DNA form, the CDR3 reads TGTGCCAGCAGCTTAGAGGGCGGGAGAATCTACGAGCAGTACTTC.

The chain links TRBV5-4 to TRBJ1-1, with D maybe TRBD1 (6 bases). CDR3 size: 13 residues. V was shortened by 5 bases and J by 8 bases, with 16 bases between the two germline ends. CDR1 is SGHNT and CDR2 is YYREEE in the germline V gene (reference sequence). Here the CDR3 DNA reads TGTGCCAGCAGTATACAGGGAGGGAGAGAAGCTTTCTTT. It codes for CASSIQGGREAFF.

CDR3 region: CASSLDRTGVLNQPQHF. CDR3 nucleotides: TGTGCCAGCAGCTTAGACAGGACAGGGGTTTTAAATCAGCCCCAGCATTTT. The rearrangement uses TRBV7-8 and TRBJ1-5, with TRBD1 matching 9 bases. V was clipped by 1 base and J by 4 bases; unmatched bases: 8. This CDR3 is 17 amino acids long. From germline, CDR1 is SGHVS and CDR2 FQNEAQ.

The V and J genes are TRBV5-1 and TRBJ1-1; weak D call: TRBD1 (5 bases). In germline, CDR1 is SGHRS, CDR2 YFSETQ. The CDR3 extends over 14 amino acids. Trimming shortened V by 6 bases and J by 1 base, and 13 bases separated the two germline ends. The CDR3 sequence is CASKGVSRNTEAFF. CDR3 DNA: TGCGCCAGCAAAGGGGTTTCTAGGAACACTGAAGCTTTCTTT. The full variable domain, with the rest looked up from reference TRBV5-1 and TRBJ1-1, is KAGVTQTPRYLIKTRGQQVTLSCSPISGHRSVSWYQQTPGQGLQFLFEYFSETQRNKGNFPGRFSGRQFSNSRSEMNVSTLELGDSALYLCASKGVSRNTEAFFGQGTRLTVV.

V is TRBV6-1 and J is TRBJ2-5; TRBD2 might be the D (6 bases). The CDR3 contains 13 residues. V was clipped by 6 bases and J by 4 bases, with 12 bases between them. Germline V gene data show CDR1 as MNHNS and CDR2 as SASEGT. The CDR3 region is CASSGQGGETQYF. CDR3 coding DNA: TGTGCCAGCAGCGGGCAGGGAGGAGAGACCCAGTACTTC.

The V call is TRBV15, the J call TRBJ2-7; tentative D call: TRBD1 (6 bases). The germline V gene encodes CDR1 LNHNV and CDR2 YYDKDF (reference sequence). The V and J ends lost 1 base and 0 bases respectively, with 7 bases between them. This CDR3 is 14 amino acids long. The chain's CDR3 is CATSRGTASYEQYF. The CDR3 nucleotides read TGTGCCACCAGCAGAGGGACAGCCTCCTACGAGCAGTACTTC.